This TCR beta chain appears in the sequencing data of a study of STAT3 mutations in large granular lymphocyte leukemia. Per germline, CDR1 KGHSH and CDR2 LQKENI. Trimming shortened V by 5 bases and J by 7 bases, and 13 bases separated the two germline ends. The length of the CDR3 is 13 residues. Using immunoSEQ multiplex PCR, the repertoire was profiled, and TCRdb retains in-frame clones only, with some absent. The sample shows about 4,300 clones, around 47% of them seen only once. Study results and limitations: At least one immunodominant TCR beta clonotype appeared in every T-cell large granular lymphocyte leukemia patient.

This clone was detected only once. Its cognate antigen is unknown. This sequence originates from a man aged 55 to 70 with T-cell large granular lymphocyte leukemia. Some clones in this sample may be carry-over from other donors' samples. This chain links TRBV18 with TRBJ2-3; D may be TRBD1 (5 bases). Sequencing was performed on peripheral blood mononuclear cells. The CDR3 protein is CASSGANEYTQYF. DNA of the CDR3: TGTGCCAGCTCAGGGGCGAACGAGTATACGCAGTATTTT.